Following are 21 T cell receptor beta chains from one sample sequenced in a study of brain T cells in children with intractable seizures (dated by TCRdb to the early 2020s). The time point label of this sample denotes: blood from clinic visit 5 months post-surgery; TSC patient then seizure free. Library method: the immunoSEQ multiplex PCR assay. TCRdb's version of the immuneACCESS table is confined to in-frame rearrangements and falls short of the full clone set. An unresolved V gene accounts for under half of the shortfall where checked; the remainder is of unknown origin. The table for this sample lists approximately 330,000 clones; approximately 93% of them were counted only once. Roughly 5.8% of the sample goes to the ten largest clones. The source material was peripheral blood, sampled more than 4 months after surgery. All receptors come from a boy under two years old with tuberous sclerosis and intractable seizures.

The genes are TRBV27 and TRBJ1-2; 7 nucleotides align to TRBD1. The trim removed 2 bases at V and 8 bases at J, leaving 5 bases unmatched. This CDR3 has 13 residues. In germline, CDR1 is MNHEY, CDR2 SMNVEV (reference sequence). The CDR3, as DNA: TGTGCCAGCAGTTTAAAGGAGGGACAGGGCTACACCTTC. This translates into CASSLKEGQGYTF.

V and J are TRBV18 and TRBJ2-7, with 7 positions matching TRBD2. This CDR3 spans 17 amino acids. With V trimmed by 6 bases and J by 1 base, 15 bases remained unmatched. The V gene's germline CDR1 is KGHSH and CDR2 LQKENI. The CDR3 nucleotides are TGTGCCAGCTCTCTCAGCGCACGGGGAGGGGTTTCCTACGAGCAGTACTTC. This codes for CASSLSARGGVSYEQYF.

The chain is built from TRBV5-1 and TRBJ2-4, with D maybe TRBD2 (5 bases). The germline gives CDR1 SGHRS, CDR2 YFSETQ. The CDR3 extends over 11 amino acids. With 4 bases removed from V and 6 bases from J, the gap between germline ends came to 5 bases. The CDR3 DNA follows: TGCGCCAGCAGCGAGGGAAACATTCAGTACTTC. This encodes CASSEGNIQYF.

This sequence joins TRBV4-2 and TRBJ2-7; tentatively, D is TRBD1 (5 bases). The V end lost 4 bases, the J end lost 2 bases, and 18 bases lay between the germline ends. The CDR3 runs to 16 residues. From germline, CDR1 is LGHNA and CDR2 YNFKEQ. The chain's CDR3 is CASSPPTDSPTYEQYF. DNA for the CDR3: TGTGCCAGCAGCCCACCGACAGATAGTCCTACCTACGAGCAGTACTTC.

The chain has TRBV2 and TRBJ2-2; D gene unclear. Trimming shortened V by 3 bases and J by 4 bases, and 12 bases separated the two germline ends. The CDR3 spans 15 residues. In germline, CDR1 is SNHLY, CDR2 FYNNEI. CDR3 protein: CASSEIGSSTGELFF. The CDR3 nucleotides are TGTGCCAGCAGTGAGATCGGGTCGAGCACCGGGGAGCTGTTTTTT.

The gene calls are TRBV19 and TRBJ2-1; 11 positions match TRBD2. V shed 6 bases, J shed 8 bases, and the junction held 9 bases outside the gene matches. The length of the CDR3 is 15 residues. Germline loops: CDR1 LNHDA, CDR2 SQIVND (reference sequence). The CDR3 spells CASSQLAGVTYEQFF. The CDR3, as DNA: TGTGCCAGTAGCCAACTAGCGGGAGTTACGTATGAGCAGTTCTTC.

The rearrangement joins TRBV2 to TRBJ1-4, with a weak D call TRBD1 (6 bases). V lost 4 bases and J lost 7, with 25 bases in between. This CDR3 contains 18 residues. CDR1 and CDR2 from the germline V gene are SNHLY and FYNNEI. Written as DNA, the CDR3 is TGTGCCAGCAGTGTGGGGACATTCGGGTTGGTAAGGAGTGAAAAACTGTTTTTT. Amino acids: CASSVGTFGLVRSEKLFF.

This clone was recorded once. CDR3: CASSTWTGGLANEKLFF. The CDR3 coding sequence is TGTGCCAGTAGTACATGGACAGGGGGCCTCGCTAATGAAAAACTGTTTTTT. V is TRBV19 and J is TRBJ1-4, with 11 bases aligning to TRBD1. CDR3 length: 17 amino acids. V dropped 4 bases and J dropped 3; count of bases not matched to a gene: 7. Per the germline V gene, CDR1 is LNHDA and CDR2 is SQIVND (reference sequence).

This clone was seen a single time. This chain links TRBV19 with TRBJ2-4; 14 bases are shared with TRBD2. V lost 6 bases, J lost 1 base, and 8 bases stayed unmatched. Germline V CDR1 and CDR2: LNHDA, SQIVND (reference sequence). The CDR3 consists of 18 residues. In nucleotides, the CDR3 is TGTGCCAGTAGCCTGGGACTAGCGGGAGCGAAGGCCAAAAACATTCAGTACTTC. Translated, it gives CASSLGLAGAKAKNIQYF.

The rearrangement links TRBV19 to TRBJ2-5, with D possibly TRBD1 on 6 matching bases. CDR3 length equals 14 residues. CDR1 and CDR2 from the germline V gene are LNHDA and SQIVND (reference sequence). Trimming took 1 base from V and 2 from J, leaving 8 bases between them. Here the CDR3 reads CASSIAQGQETQYF. DNA of the CDR3: TGTGCCAGTAGTATAGCACAGGGACAAGAGACCCAGTACTTC.

In its sample, this clone was seen once. The chain combines TRBV19 with TRBJ2-2; no clear D. CDR1 LNHDA and CDR2 SQIVND come from the germline V gene (reference sequence). The CDR3 consists of 12 residues. V was clipped by 5 bases and J by 6 bases, with 7 bases between them. The CDR3 nucleotides read TGTGCCAGTAGTTTAACTTCCGGGGAGCTGTTTTTT. This codes for CASSLTSGELFF.

In nucleotides, the CDR3 is TGTGCCAGCAGCTCTCAACCCCCCTCTAGCGGCGGGGCCAATGAGCAGTTCTTC. Protein product: CASSSQPPSSGGANEQFF. The chain recombines TRBV7-3 with TRBJ2-1; 7 bases agree with TRBD2. V shed 4 bases, J shed 6 bases, and the junction held 18 bases outside the gene matches. CDR3 size: 18 residues. Germline V CDR1 and CDR2: SGHTA, FQGTGA.

The V and J genes are TRBV7-8 and TRBJ1-5; D may be TRBD1 (6 bases). The CDR3 has 15 amino acids. CDR1 and CDR2 (germline): SGHVS, FQNEAQ. The V gene lost 1 base and the J gene lost 3 bases, with 10 bases spanning the gap. CDR3 bases: TGTGCCAGCAGCTTAGAGGGGGGCTCCAATCAGCCCCAGCATTTT. Translated: CASSLEGGSNQPQHF.

V gene TRBV3-1 (or the pseudogene TRBV3-2) combines with J gene TRBJ1-5; D is uncertain. Trimming left V 3 bases short and J 7 bases short, with 10 bases between. This CDR3 spans 13 amino acids. Germline V lookup: CDR1 LGHDT, CDR2 YNNKEL (reference sequence). Here the CDR3 reads CASSHIGGQPQHF. The CDR3 DNA follows: TGTGCCAGCAGCCACATAGGAGGCCAGCCCCAGCATTTT.

The chain has TRBV5-1 and TRBJ1-1; D call uncertain. This CDR3 has 15 residues. V dropped 4 bases and J dropped 1 base, with 14 bases sitting between them. The V gene's germline CDR1 is SGHRS and CDR2 YFSETQ. CDR3 region: CASSARGGQNTEAFF. In DNA, the CDR3 is TGCGCCAGCAGCGCACGCGGTGGGCAGAACACTGAAGCTTTCTTT. Drawing the rest from reference TRBV5-1 and TRBJ1-1, the complete variable domain is KAGVTQTPRYLIKTRGQQVTLSCSPISGHRSVSWYQQTPGQGLQFLFEYFSETQRNKGNFPGRFSGRQFSNSRSEMNVSTLELGDSALYLCASSARGGQNTEAFFGQGTRLTVV.

This chain links TRBV29-1 with TRBJ1-1; D might be TRBD1 (5 bases). V was shortened by 3 bases and J by 6 bases, with 17 bases between the two germline ends. The V gene's germline CDR1 is SQVTM and CDR2 ANQGSEA. The CDR3 totals 14 residues. CDR3 nucleotides: TGCAGCGTTGAGGACCCCAGGGCGGGACCTGAAGCTTTCTTT. It specifies CSVEDPRAGPEAFF. The complete variable domain, with remaining parts taken from reference TRBV29-1 and TRBJ1-1, reads SAVISQKPSRDICQRGTSLTIQCQVDSQVTMMFWYRQQPGQSLTLIATANQGSEATYESGFVIDKFPISRPNLTFSTLTVSNMSPEDSSIYLCSVEDPRAGPEAFFGQGTRLTVV.

V usage is TRBV4-1 and J usage is TRBJ1-2; TRBD1 might be the D (5 bases). The germline gives CDR1 MGHRA, CDR2 YSYEKL. The V end was cut by 6 bases, the J end by 7 bases, with 24 bases between. The CDR3 sequence is 16 residues long. CDR3 DNA: TGCGCCAGCAGGGGACCTGGGCAGCGCCGGGTCGGTGGCTACACCTTC. Translated, it gives CASRGPGQRRVGGYTF.

The rearrangement joins TRBV14 to TRBJ2-6, with D uncertain. The CDR3 contains 14 residues. Germline V CDR1 and CDR2: SGHDN, FVKESK. V was trimmed by 1 base and J by 3 bases, leaving 4 bases between them. CDR3 region: CASSQGGGANVLTF. The CDR3 bases are TGTGCCAGCAGCCAAGGAGGTGGGGCCAACGTCCTGACTTTC.

The rearrangement uses TRBV6-5 and TRBJ1-3; D is unclear. Germline CDR1 MNHEY, CDR2 SVGAGI. The CDR3 is 15 amino acids. Trimming took off 0 bases at V and 4 bases at J, with 10 bases between the two ends. The CDR3 reads CASSYSTDAGNTIYF. For the CDR3, the DNA is TGTGCCAGCAGTTACTCGACCGATGCCGGAAACACCATATATTTT.

This chain links TRBV11-2 with TRBJ1-1; D unresolved. V was trimmed by 3 bases and J by 1 base, leaving 6 bases between them. The CDR3 has 13 residues. Germline V gene data show CDR1 as SGHAT and CDR2 as FQNNGV. The CDR3 bases are TGTGCCAGCAGCTTTGGGGAGAACACTGAAGCTTTCTTT. This encodes CASSFGENTEAFF. The full variable domain, its missing parts supplied by reference TRBV11-2 and TRBJ1-1, is EAGVAQSPRYKIIEKRQSVAFWCNPISGHATLYWYQQILGQGPKLLIQFQNNGVVDDSQLPKDRFSAERLKGVDSTLKIQPAKLEDSAVYLCASSFGENTEAFFGQGTRLTVV.

J is TRBJ2-1 and V is TRBV6-1; no reliable D call. The ends were cut back, 2 bases at V and 1 base at J, with 6 bases in the middle. The CDR3 is 14 residues long. Per the germline V gene, CDR1 is MNHNS and CDR2 is SASEGT. Here the CDR3 reads CASSEPLSYNEQFF. CDR3 bases: TGTGCCAGCAGTGAACCCCTTTCCTACAATGAGCAGTTCTTC.